Below, one T cell receptor beta chain is given with its context. This specimen comes from a study of response to subunit inactivated influenza vaccine. CDR3 length: 16 residues. Trimming cost V 6 bases and J 2 bases, with 14 bases left between them. The germline V gene encodes CDR1 LGHNA and CDR2 YNFKEQ. TCRdb analysed the RT-PCR reads with MiXCR anew, one entry per CDR3 protein. Among more than 450,000 distinct CDR3 sequences listed, about 10% were seen once. The data were also submitted as part of a second study, on T cells expressing NK-cell markers. This second study notes: Making the TCR beta cDNA relied on 5'RACE template switching with UMIs. Just one sequenced donor of eight was HCMV-seronegative, while seven were seropositive. Uncertainty persisted over the HCMV specificity of expanded NKG2C+ T cell clones.

The V and J genes are TRBV4-2 and TRBJ1-6; possibly TRBD1 for D (5 bases). The source material was PBMCs from blood, sampled on the day of vaccination. The clonotype comes from a man aged 45-60 years who received an inactivated influenza vaccine. The CDR3 bases are TGTGCCAGCAGTTGGGGGTCCGAGCCCTATAATTCACCCCTCCACTTT. It encodes CASSWGSEPYNSPLHF.